This T cell receptor beta chain was profiled in a study of beta chain features in type 1 diabetes. Study outcomes and limitations: Diminished insertions and augmented deletions at VDJ junctions characterized type 1 diabetes patients. In every one of the four CD4+ subsets, TCRB CDR3s were moderately but significantly shorter in Type 1 diabetes patients.

In this sample, this clone turned up a few times. What it binds is unknown. Via CD45RO/CCR7/CD25/CD127/CD95/CD27, cells of the CD4+ naive, central memory, regulatory and stem cell-like memory subsets were sorted. Sort purity for all populations was recorded as exceeding 98%. Since all of the isolated RNA was reverse transcribed, expressed TCRB transcripts were what got sequenced. TCRdb's table, derived via immunoSEQ multiplex PCR, lists solely in-frame clones and lacks some. Of approximately 200,000 clones in the sample, about 9.3% were seen once. V lost 0 bases to trimming and J lost 0 bases; unmatched junction nucleotides: 0. The CDR3 consists of 15 residues. Germline V CDR1 and CDR2: SGHRS, YFSETQ.

V usage is TRBV5-1 and J usage is TRBJ2-3; 8 bases fit TRBD1. The sequenced sample was naive CD4+ T cells from blood. This sequence originates from a young woman in good health. The CDR3 sequence is CASSLDRGSTDTQYF. CDR3 bases: TGCGCCAGCAGCTTGGACAGGGGGAGCACAGATACGCAGTATTTT.